What follows is one T cell receptor beta chain and its context. The target of this receptor is not known. No much larger clonotype is one base removed from it; base qualities were not supplied. The trial excluded patients who had a history of autoimmune disease or were on systemic immunosuppression. Peripheral blood for TCR sequencing was drawn from every dose cohort at baseline, at cycle 4 day 1 and at cycle 7 day 1. Samples were obtained from an open-label, multicenter, first-in-human phase I dose-escalation trial of ivuxolimab. The trial enrolled adults with locally advanced or metastatic head and neck squamous cell, hepatocellular, melanoma or renal cell carcinoma. CD4+ and CD8+ T cells were sorted separately from peripheral blood before TCR sequencing. To sequence the TCRbeta CDR3 region, genomic DNA was isolated from the sorted cells. TCRbeta CDR3 regions were sequenced using the immunoSEQ Assay. Drawn from immuneACCESS, this table holds only the in-frame rearrangements with V and J called that TCRdb kept. Clones are partly lost; checked studies trace under half to an unresolved V gene and leave the rest unexplained. This sample holds 15,000 to 20,000 clones; about 80% were observed only once. Of the sample, roughly an eighth falls within the top ten clones.

The source of the sample is a study of OX40 agonist ivuxolimab in advanced cancers. Background on the whole study: Ivuxolimab, which targeted the costimulatory receptor OX40 (CD134), was an agonistic, fully human IgG2 monoclonal antibody. Intravenous ivuxolimab was administered to patients every 2 weeks at six dose levels: 0.01, 0.1, 0.3, 1.5, 3 and 10 mg/kg. Among the 50 to 55 dose-escalation patients, roughly 20 had hepatocellular carcinoma, roughly 15 melanoma, 9 renal cell carcinoma and 9 head and neck cancer. In the dose-escalation cohort, 70% to 85% of patients were male, and the mean age was approximately 55 years, with a range of 23 to 79. Prior anti-PD-1, anti-PD-L1 or anti-CTLA-4 therapy was permitted, and checkpoint inhibitors had been received by around 40% of dose-escalation patients. Three dose-escalation patients achieved partial responses, one with hepatocellular carcinoma and two with cutaneous melanoma. Peripheral TCRbeta sequencing aimed to test whether ivuxolimab altered TCR sequence diversity and caused clonal T-cell expansion. The monotherapy dose-escalation portion (N ≈ 57 patients) of the phase I ivuxolimab trial is reported in the paper. General study outcomes and caveats: Clonal expansion of both CD4+ and CD8+ blood T cells was observed from baseline to week 6 at doses 0.1 to 3.0 mg/kg. Which antigens the clonally expanded peripheral T cells were specific for was not determined. On average, CD8+ T cells showed more expanded clones than CD4+ T cells after ivuxolimab. Partial responders in the 0.1-3.0 mg/kg groups had among the lowest normalized peripheral clonal expansion, especially among CD8+ T cells. Low levels of normalized T-cell clonal expansion were also shown by some nonresponding patients.

The material sequenced was CD4+ or CD8+ T cells sorted from blood, taken in a trial of the OX40 agonist ivuxolimab. This TCR was sampled from an adult with an advanced solid tumor such as melanoma, head and neck, liver or kidney cancer.

The sequence in DNA is TGTGCCAGCAGTCGCAGCGGGAGAGTCGACGAGCAGTACTTC. Its protein product is CASSRSGRVDEQYF. The sequence links TRBV6-6 to TRBJ2-7, with 8 bases matching TRBD2. CDR1 and CDR2 are read off the germline V gene (reference sequence) as MNHNY and SVGAGI. Trimmed from V: 5 bases; trimmed from J: 5 bases; junction bases lacking a gene match: 8. Reading from cysteine to phenylalanine, the CDR3 counts 14 amino acids. CDR3 DNA is the only sequence kept; it has 42 bases, read in frame from the first base.